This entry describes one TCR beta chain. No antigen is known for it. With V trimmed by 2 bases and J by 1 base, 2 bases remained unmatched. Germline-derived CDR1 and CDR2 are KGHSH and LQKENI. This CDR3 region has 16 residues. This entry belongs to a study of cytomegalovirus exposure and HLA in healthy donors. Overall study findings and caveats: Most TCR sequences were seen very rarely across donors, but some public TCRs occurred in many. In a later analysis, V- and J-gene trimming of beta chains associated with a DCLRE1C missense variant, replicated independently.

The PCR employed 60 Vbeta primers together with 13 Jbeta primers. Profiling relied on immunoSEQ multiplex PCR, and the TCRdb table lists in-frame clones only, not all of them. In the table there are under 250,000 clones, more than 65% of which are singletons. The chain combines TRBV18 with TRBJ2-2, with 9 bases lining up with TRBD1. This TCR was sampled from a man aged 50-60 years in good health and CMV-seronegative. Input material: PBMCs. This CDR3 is CASSPAGQGNTGELFF. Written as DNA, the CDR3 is TGTGCCAGCTCACCAGCGGGACAGGGGAACACCGGGGAGCTGTTTTTT.